The 21 T cell receptor beta chains given below trace back to one sample, sequenced in a study of T cells in Graves' hyperthyroidism and ophthalmopathy. The CDR3 regions of TCR beta were amplified from RNA transcripts. When the TCR CDR3 underwent first-round RT-PCR, the HTBI primer set was used. Via MiXCR, TCRdb re-called the multiplex PCR reads, giving one row per CDR3 protein. Among hundreds of thousands of distinct CDR3 sequences listed, just under 45% were seen once. Sequenced: peripheral blood or thyroid tissue (not recorded which). These receptors came from an adult man with Graves' disease, either hyperthyroidism or ophthalmopathy (not recorded which).

This clonotype was counted only a few times. The chain carries TRBV7-8 and TRBJ1-2; 8 bases are a match to TRBD1. The CDR3 is made up of 16 amino acids. Per germline, CDR1 SGHVS and CDR2 FQNEAQ. Trimming took 6 bases from V and 7 from J; bases not matched to a gene: 16. The CDR3 loop is CASSYSRQGARFGYTF. DNA for the CDR3: TGTGCCAGCAGTTACTCGAGGCAGGGGGCGCGTTTTGGCTACACCTTC.

The CDR3 here is CASSHRGLNYGYTF. CDR3 nucleotide sequence: TGCGCCAGCAGCCACAGGGGACTAAACTATGGCTACACCTTC. The chain is built from TRBV4-1 and TRBJ1-2, with D possibly being TRBD1 (6 bases). Trimming stripped 3 bases from V and 2 bases from J, with 10 bases between. Looked up from germline, CDR1 is MGHRA and CDR2 is YSYEKL. The CDR3 runs 14 residues.

In this sample, this clonotype turned up a few times. This chain joins TRBV20-1 and TRBJ2-7; 11 bases are shared with TRBD2. Germline assignment: CDR1 DFQATT and CDR2 SNEGSKA (reference sequence). V trimming: 1 base; J trimming: 3 bases; junction bases outside the gene matches: 11. The CDR3 runs to 17 residues. CDR3 nucleotide sequence: TGCAGTGCTAGAGCCACCGCCCTAGCGGGGGGAGTCTACGAGCAGTACTTC. Translating gives CSARATALAGGVYEQYF.

This clonotype showed up many times. This sequence joins TRBV29-1 and TRBJ1-1, with a tentative D call TRBD1 (5 bases). Germline lookup yields CDR1 SQVTM and CDR2 ANQGSEA. This CDR3 spans 11 amino acids. Trimming took off 8 bases at V and 1 base at J, with 8 bases between the two ends. The CDR3 DNA follows: TGCAGCATCACAGGGAACACTGAAGCTTTCTTT. It yields the protein CSITGNTEAFF.

The sample holds a few counts of this clonotype. This chain links TRBV19 with TRBJ1-3, with a possible D match to TRBD1 (6 bases). The CDR3 runs 15 residues. V dropped 3 bases and J dropped 0 bases, with 9 bases sitting between them. CDR1 and CDR2 (germline): LNHDA, SQIVND (reference sequence). CDR3 amino acids: CASSIPQGSGNTIYF. The CDR3 DNA reads TGTGCCAGTAGTATCCCACAGGGCTCTGGAAACACCATATATTTT.

This clonotype was counted ten times or more. The chain carries TRBV20-1 and TRBJ1-2; D remains ambiguous. CDR1 DFQATT and CDR2 SNEGSKA come from the germline V gene (reference sequence). This CDR3 is built from 10 residues. Trimming cost V 4 bases and J 4 bases, with 4 bases left between them. The CDR3 protein is CSAKAYGYTF. The CDR3 coding sequence is TGCAGTGCTAAGGCCTATGGCTACACCTTC.

The chain is built from TRBV25-1 and TRBJ1-2; 12 bases align to TRBD1. Losses at the gene ends were 1 base for V and 8 bases for J; bases not matched to a gene: 5. This CDR3 comprises 15 residues. Germline V gene data show CDR1 as MGHDK and CDR2 as SYGVNS. CDR3 in amino acids: CASSEWGQGAQGYTF. For the CDR3, the DNA is TGTGCCAGCAGTGAATGGGGACAGGGGGCGCAGGGCTACACCTTC.

The chain is built from TRBV7-9 and TRBJ1-4; D ambiguous. CDR1 and CDR2 from the germline V gene are SEHNR and FQNEAQ (reference sequence). The CDR3 is 13 residues long. The V and J ends lost 5 bases and 7 bases respectively, with 11 bases between them. CDR3: CASSRQESEKLFF. The CDR3 nucleotides read TGTGCCAGCAGCCGTCAGGAGTCTGAAAAACTGTTTTTT.

Of note for this clonotype: At one of its ends the junction is not consistent with the germline gene, which may arise from a read error. The chain has TRBV7-7 and TRBJ2-1; 8 bases line up with TRBD1. The CDR3 loop spans 14 amino acids. Per germline, CDR1 SSHAT and CDR2 FNYEAQ (reference sequence). The CDR3 sequence is CASSPGQAQGEQLF. Written as DNA, the CDR3 is TGTGCTAGCAGCCCGGGACAGGCACAGGGTGAGCAGCTCTTC.

This clonotype has a count of ten or more. This rearrangement joins TRBV2 to TRBJ1-1; D unclear. Germline CDR1 SNHLY, CDR2 FYNNEI. Between the trimmed V and J ends, which lost 4 bases and 8 bases, there was a span of 5 bases. The length of the CDR3 is 10 residues. The CDR3 sequence is CASSGAEAFF. CDR3 nucleotides: TGTGCCAGCAGTGGGGCGGAAGCTTTCTTT.

The gene calls are TRBV20-1 and TRBJ1-6; D is undetermined. Germline V gives CDR1 DFQATT, CDR2 SNEGSKA (reference sequence). The CDR3 length is 14 residues. Trimming shortened V by 1 base and J by 9 bases, and 13 bases separated the two germline ends. CDR3 sequence: CSARGGDVLSPLHF. The CDR3 nucleotides are TGCAGTGCTAGAGGGGGAGACGTACTTTCACCCCTCCACTTT.

The chain couples TRBV6-4 to TRBJ2-2, with unresolved D. The V gene lost 4 bases and the J gene lost 8 bases, with 8 bases spanning the gap. Germline assignment: CDR1 MRHNA and CDR2 SNTAGT. CDR3 length: 12 amino acids. The CDR3 sequence: CASSVTPGELFF. CDR3 bases: TGTGCCAGCAGTGTGACTCCAGGGGAGCTGTTTTTT.

The chain uses TRBV10-3 and TRBJ2-7, with D possibly called TRBD1 or TRBD2 (5 bases each). The CDR3 runs 15 residues. The V end was cut by 5 bases, the J end by 0 bases, with 14 bases between. CDR1 and CDR2 from the germline V gene are ENHRY and SYGVKD. The CDR3 here is CAISYQGAYSYEQYF. CDR3 nucleotide sequence: TGTGCCATCAGTTACCAGGGAGCCTACTCCTACGAGCAGTACTTC.

The chain recombines TRBV19 with TRBJ1-2; 9 bases align to TRBD1. The CDR3 length is 16 residues. The ends lost 3 bases at V and 5 bases at J; junction bases unmatched: 10. The V gene's germline CDR1 is LNHDA and CDR2 SQIVND (reference sequence). CDR3 amino acids: CASSIKVGQGLYGYTF. CDR3 sequence (DNA): TGTGCCAGTAGTATTAAGGTGGGACAGGGATTGTATGGCTACACCTTC.

V and J are TRBV10-3 and TRBJ1-4, with 9 bases fitting TRBD1. From germline, CDR1 is ENHRY and CDR2 SYGVKD. V dropped 6 bases and J dropped 7; count of bases not matched to a gene: 9. This CDR3 is 15 amino acids long. CDR3 nucleotides: TGTGCCATCAGCGCAGGGACAGGGAAAGGTGAAAAACTGTTTTTT. Protein product: CAISAGTGKGEKLFF.

This clonotype was recorded a few times. An end of the junction differs from the germline gene, which may be a read error. V and J are TRBV10-2 and TRBJ1-6; the D gene is possibly TRBD1 (5 bases). CDR1 and CDR2 from the germline V gene are WSHSY and SAAADI. The CDR3 has 17 amino acids. DNA of the CDR3: TGTGCCAGCAGTTACTCGACCGGGGGTGAGGTCAATTCACCCCTCCACTTT. The encoded protein is CASSYSTGGEVNSPLHF.

About this clonotype: Germline is not matched at one junction end, which may reflect a read error. This chain links TRBV24-1 with TRBJ1-5; TRBD1 matches at 12 bases. The CDR3 runs to 16 residues. Per the germline V gene, CDR1 is KGHDR and CDR2 is SFDVKD. CDR3 nucleotides: TGTGCCAGCAGTTACTTGGGACAGGGGGCATCCCAGCCCCAGCATTTT. Amino acids: CASSYLGQGASQPQHF.

CDR3 DNA sequence: TGTGCCAGCGGGGAATGGGGGACAGGGCGAGATCAGCCCCAGCATTTT. It codes for CASGEWGTGRDQPQHF. The chain recombines TRBV2 with TRBJ1-5; TRBD1 agrees at 9 bases. The germline gives CDR1 SNHLY, CDR2 FYNNEI. V lost 8 bases, J lost 5 bases, and 13 bases stayed unmatched. The CDR3 loop spans 16 amino acids.

This clonotype was observed a handful of times. The chain's CDR3 is CATEGGYTF. CDR3 bases: TGTGCCACCGAGGGGGGCTACACCTTC. V gene TRBV12-3 or TRBV12-4 combines with J gene TRBJ1-2, with D possibly being TRBD1 (5 bases). Trimming took off 10 bases at V and 8 bases at J, with 8 bases between the two ends. The CDR3 is 9 amino acids.

This clonotype occurred once. The chain recombines TRBV2 with TRBJ1-2, with D perhaps matching TRBD1 (6 bases). The ends were cut back, 7 bases at V and 0 bases at J, with 18 bases in the middle. CDR1 and CDR2 from the germline V gene are SNHLY and FYNNEI. CDR3 length: 16 amino acids. CDR3: CASIPGGPPPNYGYTF. The CDR3 bases are TGTGCCAGCATCCCCGGGGGGCCCCCTCCTAACTATGGCTACACCTTC.

Note on this clonotype: A much larger clone is a single base away; this may be a read error. V usage is TRBV29-1 and J usage is TRBJ2-5; 11 nucleotides agree with TRBD2. Germline V gene lookup returns CDR1 SQVTM and CDR2 ANQGSEA. This CDR3 comprises 13 residues. CDR3 bases: TGCAGCGTTGTCACTAGCGGGAGTGAGACCCGGTACTTC. Its protein is CSVVTSGSETRYF. The full variable domain, its missing parts supplied by reference TRBV29-1 and TRBJ2-5, is SAVISQKPSRDICQRGTSLTIQCQVDSQVTMMFWYRQQPGQSLTLIATANQGSEATYESGFVIDKFPISRPNLTFSTLTVSNMSPEDSSIYLCSVVTSGSETRYFGPGTRLLVL.